The 5 T cell receptor beta chains listed next were all sequenced from one sample in a study of early T cells in non-severe SARS-CoV-2 infection. TCRdb reanalysed the 5' RACE reads using MiXCR and keeps one entry per CDR3 protein. The sample includes roughly 16,000 distinct CDR3 sequences, more than 5.5% of them seen just once. Material: whole blood, obtained at baseline. The receptors were sampled from an adult who was a healthcare worker with PCR-confirmed SARS-CoV-2 infection or an uninfected control (not recorded which).

The rearrangement joins TRBV7-2 to TRBJ2-3; D unclear. V gave up 4 bases and J gave up 0 bases, with 5 bases separating them. Per the germline V gene, CDR1 is SGHTA and CDR2 is FQGNSA. The CDR3 totals 13 residues. The CDR3 region is CASSYPSTDTQYF. The CDR3 nucleotides are TGTGCCAGCAGCTACCCAAGCACAGATACGCAGTATTTT.

This clonotype is categorized as medium-sized. The CDR3 sequence is CSASDRDSNQPQHF. Here the CDR3 DNA reads TGCAGTGCTTCCGACAGGGATAGCAATCAGCCCCAGCATTTT. The chain employs TRBV20-1 and TRBJ1-5; 7 bases map to TRBD1. The CDR3 runs to 14 residues. Looked up from germline, CDR1 is DFQATT and CDR2 is SNEGSKA (reference sequence). V shed 5 bases, J shed 0 bases, and the junction held 4 bases outside the gene matches.

This clonotype was recorded at least ten times. CDR3 loop: CASGKTGDPEAFF. CDR3 DNA: TGTGCCAGCGGGAAAACAGGGGACCCTGAAGCTTTCTTT. This chain connects TRBV9 to TRBJ1-1; 7 bases match TRBD1. CDR1 and CDR2 (germline): SGDLS, YYNGEE. The CDR3 is 13 residues long. The V gene end was trimmed by 7 bases and the J gene end by 6 bases; junction bases not matched to a gene: 9.

This clonotype was counted at least ten times. The gene calls are TRBV7-2 and TRBJ1-1; TRBD1 might be the D (6 bases). CDR3 length equals 15 residues. CDR1 SGHTA and CDR2 FQGNSA come from the germline V gene. The ends were cut back, 2 bases at V and 4 bases at J, with 14 bases in the middle. CDR3 amino acids: CASSLQSPGATEAFF. The CDR3 coding sequence is TGTGCCAGCAGCTTACAATCTCCAGGGGCCACTGAAGCTTTCTTT.

This clonotype was seen a few times. The chain has TRBV28 and TRBJ2-5; D may be TRBD2 (5 bases). Trimming left V 7 bases short and J 4 bases short, with 19 bases between. The germline gives CDR1 MDHEN, CDR2 SYDVKM. This CDR3 has 15 residues. The CDR3 region is CASTTPRGDGETQYF. Here the CDR3 DNA reads TGTGCCAGCACCACTCCCCGGGGTGACGGAGAGACCCAGTACTTC.